Described below is a single TCR beta chain sequence and its context. Its antigen is unidentified. TCRalpha and TCRbeta libraries used 5'RACE with constant-segment primers and UMIs. TCRdb redid the calling of the 5' RACE reads with MiXCR, one entry per CDR3 protein. The table includes 580,000 or so distinct CDR3 sequences, 15% to 20% detected once. This sample stems from a study of T-cell memory formation after mild COVID-19. Study-wide results and caveats: That cross-reactive memory joined was suggested by some responding clones appearing in pre-infection memory.

The material sequenced was PBMCs or a T cell subset sorted from them (not recorded which). The clonotype comes from an adult woman who had mild COVID-19 (a few samples of this study predate the infection). Cell type and time point are not known.

The CDR3 region has the DNA TGCGCCAGCAGCCAAGATCGGACTACCCAAGAGACCCAGTACTTC. This sequence encodes CASSQDRTTQETQYF. The gene calls are TRBV4-1 and TRBJ2-5; a possible D gene is TRBD2 (6 bases). CDR1 MGHRA and CDR2 YSYEKL come from the germline V gene. V was shortened by 0 bases and J by 1 base, with 9 bases between the two germline ends. This CDR3 is built from 15 residues.